Below are 31 T cell receptor beta chains sequenced from a single sample in a study of cytomegalovirus exposure and HLA in healthy donors. Data came from immunoSEQ multiplex PCR; TCRdb stores just in-frame clones and leaves some out. The data contain fewer than 60,000 clones, 85% to 90% of them singletons. Sample: PBMCs. The receptors stem from a young woman in good health and CMV-seronegative.

The chain is built from TRBV4-3 and TRBJ2-2; 10 bases align to TRBD2. The CDR3 is 17 residues long. CDR1 is LGHNA and CDR2 is YSLEER in the germline V gene. V dropped 0 bases and J dropped 7; count of bases not matched to a gene: 8. For the CDR3, the DNA is TGCGCCAGCAGCCAAGATTATCTAGCGGGAGTTATCGGGGAGCTGTTTTTT. It yields the protein CASSQDYLAGVIGELFF.

This chain joins TRBV2 and TRBJ1-5, with 9 positions matching TRBD1. Germline-derived CDR1 and CDR2 are SNHLY and FYNNEI. J was trimmed by 1 base and V by 7 bases; bases with no gene match: 2. CDR3 size: 14 residues. CDR3 sequence (DNA): TGTGCCAGCAATGGACAGGGGAGCAATCAGCCCCAGCATTTT. Translated: CASNGQGSNQPQHF.

This clone appeared once. V gene TRBV14 combines with J gene TRBJ2-7; 8 bases match TRBD2. Germline trimming cut 5 bases from V and 8 bases from J; bases unmatched to any gene: 8. The CDR3 runs to 13 residues. In germline, CDR1 is SGHDN, CDR2 FVKESK. Here the CDR3 DNA reads TGTGCCAGCAGCGCCCCGGGGGGGCGGAAGCAGTACTTC. It is translated as CASSAPGGRKQYF.

In this sample, this clone turned up once. This chain connects TRBV7-9 to TRBJ1-4; possibly TRBD1 for D (6 bases). The CDR3 sequence is 14 residues long. V was shortened by 3 bases and J by 10 bases, with 15 bases between the two germline ends. Germline lookup yields CDR1 SEHNR and CDR2 FQNEAQ (reference sequence). For the CDR3, the DNA is TGTGCCAGCAGCTTTGTGCCGGGGGGCGGAAAACTGTTTTTT. Translated, it gives CASSFVPGGGKLFF. Full variable domain (remainder filled in from reference TRBV7-9 and TRBJ1-4): DTGVSQNPRHKITKRGQNVTFRCDPISEHNRLYWYRQTLGQGPEFLTYFQNEAQLEKSRLLSDRFSAERPKGSFSTLEIQRTEQGDSAMYLCASSFVPGGGKLFFGSGTQLSVL.

The chain has TRBV11-2 and TRBJ2-7; 9 bases are shared with TRBD2. V lost 5 bases, J lost 4 bases, and 6 bases stayed unmatched. The CDR3 runs to 14 residues. CDR1 SGHAT and CDR2 FQNNGV come from the germline V gene. CDR3 residues: CASSPSGNLYEQYF. CDR3 DNA sequence: TGTGCCAGCAGCCCTAGCGGGAATCTTTACGAGCAGTACTTC.

V usage is TRBV7-3 and J usage is TRBJ2-3, with D possibly being TRBD2 (6 bases). There are 14 residues in the CDR3. Deletions cut 5 bases from V and 0 bases from J, with 9 bases between. From germline, CDR1 is SGHTA and CDR2 FQGTGA. CDR3 residues: CASSPGLSTDTQYF. The CDR3 region has the DNA TGTGCCAGCAGCCCGGGACTCAGCACAGATACGCAGTATTTT. The entire variable domain, with the rest obtained from reference TRBV7-3 and TRBJ2-3, is as follows: GAGVSQTPSNKVTEKGKYVELRCDPISGHTALYWYRQSLGQGPEFLIYFQGTGAADDSGLPNDRFFAVRPEGSVSTLKIQRTERGDSAVYLCASSPGLSTDTQYFGPGTRLTVL.

J is TRBJ1-5 and V is TRBV29-1; D is undetermined. Germline V lookup: CDR1 SQVTM, CDR2 ANQGSEA. Trimming left V 7 bases short and J 5 bases short, with 12 bases between. This CDR3 has 12 amino acids. CDR3 residues: CSAATGDQPQHF. The CDR3 DNA is TGCAGCGCCGCCACCGGGGATCAGCCCCAGCATTTT. The full variable domain, in which reference TRBV29-1 and TRBJ1-5 provide the parts outside the CDR3, is SAVISQKPSRDICQRGTSLTIQCQVDSQVTMMFWYRQQPGQSLTLIATANQGSEATYESGFVIDKFPISRPNLTFSTLTVSNMSPEDSSIYLCSAATGDQPQHFGDGTRLSIL.

The rearrangement uses TRBV30 and TRBJ2-7, with unresolved D. The length of the CDR3 is 12 residues. CDR1 is GTSNPN, CDR2 SVGIG, per germline (reference sequence). Trimming stripped 2 bases from V and 3 bases from J, with 8 bases between. For the CDR3, the DNA is TGTGCCTGGAGTTTTGCGAGCTACGAGCAGTACTTC. Protein product: CAWSFASYEQYF.

V gene TRBV30 combines with J gene TRBJ2-4, with D possibly TRBD2 on 5 matching bases. V lost 3 bases and J 3 bases, leaving 15 bases between the germline ends. CDR1 is GTSNPN, CDR2 SVGIG, per germline (reference sequence). The CDR3 spans 15 residues. CDR3 DNA: TGTGCCTGGAGAGCTGGACTTGACGGCAAAAACATTCAGTACTTC. Translated, it gives CAWRAGLDGKNIQYF. The full variable domain, rest sourced from reference TRBV30 and TRBJ2-4, is SQTIHQWPATLVQPVGSPLSLECTVEGTSNPNLYWYRQAAGRGLQLLFYSVGIGQISSEVPQNLSASRPQDRQFILSSKKLLLSDSGFYLCAWRAGLDGKNIQYFGAGTRLSVL.

This sequence joins TRBV28 and TRBJ1-2; no clear D. CDR1 MDHEN and CDR2 SYDVKM come from the germline V gene. Deletions cut 3 bases from V and 8 bases from J, with 7 bases between. The CDR3 runs to 11 residues. The CDR3 loop is CASSFRSGYTF. The CDR3 DNA follows: TGTGCCAGCAGTTTTAGGAGCGGCTACACCTTC.

The chain combines TRBV10-3 with TRBJ2-5, with TRBD2 matching over 11 bases. Trimming took 3 bases from V and 3 from J; bases not matched to a gene: 12. Germline loops: CDR1 ENHRY, CDR2 SYGVKD. This CDR3 is built from 18 residues. CDR3 bases: TGTGCCATCAGTGACCCGGGGGGGACTAGCGGAAATAAAGAGACCCAGTACTTC. Translation gives CAISDPGGTSGNKETQYF.

The rearrangement uses TRBV5-1 and TRBJ2-2, with D possibly being TRBD1 (6 bases). CDR3 length equals 13 residues. Germline assignment: CDR1 SGHRS and CDR2 YFSETQ. V gave up 7 bases and J gave up 3 bases, with 10 bases separating them. This CDR3 reads CASLQGDTGELFF. In DNA form, the CDR3 reads TGCGCCAGCTTACAGGGTGACACCGGGGAGCTGTTTTTT.

The genes are TRBV5-1 and TRBJ2-3, with 7 bases identical to TRBD1. CDR1 is SGHRS and CDR2 is YFSETQ in the germline V gene. V dropped 0 bases and J dropped 1; count of bases not matched to a gene: 2. The CDR3 contains 15 residues. CDR3 region: CASSLEGGGTDTQYF. CDR3 coding DNA: TGCGCCAGCAGCTTGGAAGGGGGCGGCACAGATACGCAGTATTTT.

V is TRBV28 and J is TRBJ1-2, with D perhaps matching TRBD1 (6 bases). CDR3 size: 14 residues. V was shortened by 3 bases and J by 3 bases, with 11 bases between the two germline ends. Germline V gene lookup returns CDR1 MDHEN and CDR2 SYDVKM. For the CDR3, the DNA is TGTGCCAGCAGTTTGGGGGGGCTTGACTATGGCTACACCTTC. Its protein product is CASSLGGLDYGYTF.

The gene calls are TRBV19 and TRBJ1-2; the match to TRBD1 covers 8 bases. The junction had 4 bases not matched to a gene; V was cut back by 7 bases and J by 3 bases. Germline V gene sequence: CDR1 LNHDA, CDR2 SQIVND (reference sequence). The length of the CDR3 is 13 residues. The CDR3 DNA reads TGTGCCAGTACCCTGACAGGGGACTATGGCTACACCTTC. Protein: CASTLTGDYGYTF.

This sequence joins TRBV19 and TRBJ1-3; D is unclear. Trimming took 6 bases from V and 2 from J, leaving 8 bases between them. Germline assignment: CDR1 LNHDA and CDR2 SQIVND (reference sequence). This CDR3 has 13 amino acids. The CDR3 coding sequence is TGTGCCAGTAGGAGGGAAGCTGGAAACACCATATATTTT. As protein: CASRREAGNTIYF.

The chain recombines TRBV7-2 with TRBJ1-1; D is unresolved. The CDR3 is 13 amino acids. Trimming stripped 5 bases from V and 7 bases from J, with 14 bases between. Germline assignment: CDR1 SGHTA and CDR2 FQGNSA. Here the CDR3 reads CASSPTAGVEAFF. The CDR3 region has the DNA TGTGCCAGCAGCCCCACGGCAGGTGTTGAAGCTTTCTTT.

This rearrangement joins TRBV7-3 to TRBJ1-1; D remains unclear. Germline CDR1 reads SGHTA; CDR2 reads FQGTGA. Trimming took off 6 bases at V and 1 base at J, with 12 bases between the two ends. The CDR3 runs to 14 residues. CDR3 sequence (DNA): TGTGCCAGCAGTCCTTTGAGTGGGAACACTGAAGCTTTCTTT. Encoded protein: CASSPLSGNTEAFF.

This chain links TRBV7-9 with TRBJ1-1; weak D call: TRBD1 (5 bases). CDR1 and CDR2 (germline): SEHNR, FQNEAQ (reference sequence). There are 15 residues in the CDR3. Trimming stripped 5 bases from V and 1 base from J, with 14 bases between. CDR3 loop: CASSIRGQKNTEAFF. CDR3 bases: TGTGCCAGCAGCATTAGAGGACAAAAGAACACTGAAGCTTTCTTT.

The chain employs TRBV6-5 and TRBJ2-2; D gene ambiguous. Trimming left V 6 bases short and J 3 bases short, with 11 bases between. The CDR3 has 14 amino acids. CDR1 and CDR2 (germline): MNHEY, SVGAGI. This CDR3 reads CASRKAEHTGELFF. Here the CDR3 DNA reads TGTGCCAGCAGGAAGGCGGAGCACACCGGGGAGCTGTTTTTT.

The chain uses TRBV11-2 and TRBJ2-3, with 15 bases fitting TRBD2. The V gene end was trimmed by 5 bases and the J gene end by 7 bases; junction bases not matched to a gene: 7. There are 16 residues in the CDR3. Germline V gene sequence: CDR1 SGHAT, CDR2 FQNNGV. CDR3 in amino acids: CASSPRTSGGVNTQYF. CDR3 nucleotides: TGTGCCAGCAGCCCACGGACTAGCGGGGGGGTCAATACGCAGTATTTT.

This chain joins TRBV18 and TRBJ2-1; TRBD1 aligns across 7 bases. This CDR3 is built from 16 residues. With 8 bases clipped from V and 3 bases from J, the junction kept 13 bases outside the gene matches. CDR1 KGHSH and CDR2 LQKENI come from the germline V gene. The CDR3 here is CASAQWTGNFYNEQFF. For the CDR3, the DNA is TGTGCCAGCGCTCAATGGACAGGCAATTTCTACAATGAGCAGTTCTTC.

The genes are TRBV4-1 and TRBJ2-5; D remains ambiguous. The germline gives CDR1 MGHRA, CDR2 YSYEKL. The CDR3 runs 14 residues. Trimming cost V 0 bases and J 0 bases, with 5 bases left between them. CDR3 amino acids: CASSQDPDQETQYF. CDR3 sequence (DNA): TGCGCCAGCAGCCAAGATCCCGACCAAGAGACCCAGTACTTC.

The chain is built from TRBV7-8 and TRBJ2-3; a weak D match, TRBD1 (5 bases). V was pared by 11 bases and J by 1 base, with 7 bases between. CDR3 length equals 11 residues. CDR1 and CDR2 (germline): SGHVS, FQNEAQ. CDR3 in amino acids: CASRGTDTQYF. CDR3 bases: TGTGCCTCCAGGGGCACAGATACGCAGTATTTT.

The chain links TRBV6-6 to TRBJ2-2; 7 bases are a match to TRBD1. The length of the CDR3 is 15 residues. V gave up 3 bases and J gave up 4 bases; unmatched junction bases: 5. The V gene's germline CDR1 is MNHNY and CDR2 SVGAGI (reference sequence). CDR3 sequence reads: CASSYEGAVTGELFF. The CDR3 DNA reads as TGTGCCAGCAGTTATGAGGGGGCAGTCACCGGGGAGCTGTTTTTT.

V gene TRBV19 combines with J gene TRBJ1-1; 10 nucleotides line up with TRBD1. The germline CDR1 and CDR2 sequences are LNHDA and SQIVND (reference sequence). The CDR3 is 13 residues long. The V and J ends lost 5 bases and 10 bases, in that order; junction bases with no gene match: 7. The CDR3 bases are TGTGCCAGTAGTCCGGACAGGGGGACCAGAGCTTTCTTT. Translated: CASSPDRGTRAFF.

This chain uses TRBV18 with TRBJ1-2; TRBD1 agrees at 7 bases. The V segment lost 6 bases and the J segment 4 bases; nucleotides outside the gene matches: 5. Germline V gene sequence: CDR1 KGHSH, CDR2 LQKENI. The CDR3 length is 13 residues. CDR3 sequence reads: CASSQDRVYGYTF. The CDR3 DNA follows: TGTGCCAGCTCTCAAGACAGGGTCTATGGCTACACCTTC.

The V and J genes are TRBV11-2 and TRBJ2-7; 7 bases fit TRBD2. This CDR3 region has 16 residues. The germline gives CDR1 SGHAT, CDR2 FQNNGV. The V and J ends lost 4 bases and 2 bases, in that order; junction bases with no gene match: 11. CDR3 amino acids: CASSSGEGTWAYEQYF. The CDR3 DNA reads as TGTGCCAGCAGCTCCGGGGAGGGAACCTGGGCCTACGAGCAGTACTTC. The entire variable domain, with the rest obtained from reference TRBV11-2 and TRBJ2-7, is as follows: EAGVAQSPRYKIIEKRQSVAFWCNPISGHATLYWYQQILGQGPKLLIQFQNNGVVDDSQLPKDRFSAERLKGVDSTLKIQPAKLEDSAVYLCASSSGEGTWAYEQYFGPGTRLTVT.

The CDR3 DNA sequence: TGTGCCAGCAGCTTAGTTTATGGGGGGGAGGGAAAGGAGACCCAGTACTTC. Its translation is CASSLVYGGEGKETQYF. V usage is TRBV11-2 and J usage is TRBJ2-5; 7 bases map to TRBD2. This CDR3 spans 17 amino acids. The germline V gene has CDR1 SGHAT and CDR2 FQNNGV. V shed 1 base, J shed 5 bases, and the junction held 13 bases outside the gene matches. Drawing the rest from reference TRBV11-2 and TRBJ2-5, the complete variable domain is EAGVAQSPRYKIIEKRQSVAFWCNPISGHATLYWYQQILGQGPKLLIQFQNNGVVDDSQLPKDRFSAERLKGVDSTLKIQPAKLEDSAVYLCASSLVYGGEGKETQYFGPGTRLLVL.

The rearrangement links TRBV28 to TRBJ2-5; TRBD2 is a possible D gene (6 bases). Germline CDR1 reads MDHEN; CDR2 reads SYDVKM. V was clipped by 5 bases and J by 7 bases, with 11 bases between them. The CDR3 totals 12 residues. CDR3 sequence reads: CASSPRAGTQYF. In DNA form, the CDR3 reads TGTGCCAGCAGTCCACGAGCGGGGACCCAGTACTTC.

V gene TRBV7-2 combines with J gene TRBJ2-1; D is undetermined. Trimming took off 7 bases at V and 3 bases at J, with 16 bases between the two ends. This CDR3 spans 15 amino acids. CDR1 and CDR2 (germline): SGHTA, FQGNSA. The CDR3 region has the DNA TGTGCCAGCACCCCCTTGGGCTCCTTCTACAATGAGCAGTTCTTC. Protein product: CASTPLGSFYNEQFF.